Listed below are T cell receptor beta chains from one sample, sequenced in a study of blood T cell repertoires in COVID-19. This table comes from immunoSEQ multiplex PCR, and its TCRdb copy is limited to in-frame clones, with some not included. The table records over 100,000 clones, 81% of them present only once. Sequenced input: peripheral blood. The origin of the receptors is a woman aged 60-75 years with active or convalescent COVID-19. CDR3s include the opening cysteine and the closing phenylalanine or tryptophan. D genes are given only for firm matches. Not all rows give a size; the values are once, few, many and, for expanded clones, a class.

size: NA; J: TRBJ2-1; D: TRBD1; V: TRBV7-2; CDR3: CASSSGSGGSEQFF; DNA: TGTGCCAGCAGCTCCGGCTCAGGGGGCTCTGAGCAGTTCTTC
size: NA; J: TRBJ2-1; D: TRBD1; V: TRBV28; CDR3: CASSPTDRSNEQFF; DNA: TGTGCCAGCAGTCCTACGGACAGGTCTAATGAGCAGTTCTTC
size: NA; J: TRBJ2-3; D: TRBD1; V: TRBV28; CDR3: CASSAGQGEDTQYF; DNA: TGTGCCAGCAGTGCCGGACAGGGCGAAGATACGCAGTATTTT
size: few; J: TRBJ2-5; D: NA; V: TRBV4-1; CDR3: CASSQAGSGLETQYF; DNA: TGCGCCAGCAGCCAAGCTGGGAGTGGGTTGGAGACCCAGTACTTC
size: NA; J: TRBJ2-5; D: TRBD2; V: TRBV11-3; CDR3: CASSLGAREAQYF; DNA: TGTGCCAGCAGCTTAGGAGCGCGGGAGGCCCAGTACTTC
size: NA; J: TRBJ2-3; D: TRBD2; V: TRBV24-1; CDR3: CATSDPSLAGEGGTDTQYF; DNA: TGTGCCACCAGTGACCCTTCTCTAGCGGGAGAAGGGGGGACAGATACGCAGTATTTT
size: NA; J: TRBJ2-3; D: NA; V: TRBV7-9; CDR3: CASKPRTPDTQYF; DNA: TGTGCCAGCAAACCCCGGACTCCAGATACGCAGTATTTT
size: once; J: TRBJ1-1; D: NA; V: TRBV1; CDR3: CIKTVGTEAFF; DNA: TGCATCAAAACAGTGGGCACTGAAGCTTTCTTT
size: NA; J: TRBJ2-1; D: TRBD1; V: TRBV10-3; CDR3: CAISESYGQGYNEQFF; DNA: TGTGCCATCAGTGAGTCGTACGGACAGGGGTACAATGAGCAGTTCTTC
size: NA; J: TRBJ2-2; D: TRBD1; V: TRBV10-3; CDR3: CAISDEGATGELFF; DNA: TGTGCCATCAGTGATGAGGGGGCTACCGGGGAGCTGTTTTTT
size: NA; J: TRBJ1-2; D: TRBD1; V: TRBV10-3; CDR3: CAISDSGGNHYGYTF; DNA: TGTGCCATCAGTGACTCAGGGGGTAACCACTATGGCTACACCTTC
size: NA; J: TRBJ2-3; D: TRBD2; V: TRBV19; CDR3: CASRRAGGTDTQYF; DNA: TGTGCCAGCCGGAGGGCGGGAGGCACAGATACGCAGTATTTT
size: once; J: TRBJ2-1; D: NA; V: TRBV11-2; CDR3: CASSLSGGYNEQFF; DNA: TGTGCCAGCAGCCTCAGCGGAGGGTACAATGAGCAGTTCTTC
size: once; J: TRBJ1-2; D: TRBD1; V: TRBV30; CDR3: CAWSVGTELNYGYTF; DNA: TGTGCCTGGAGTGTAGGGACAGAACTTAACTATGGCTACACCTTC